Following are 14 T cell receptor beta chains from one sample sequenced in a study of regulatory T cells in long-lasting Graves disease. Time point reported: newly diagnosed GD, antithyroid drugs for less than 3 months. PBMC RNA was the source of the TCR library. In building TCR beta libraries, iRepertoire HTBI primers were used together with Arm-PCR of CDR3 regions. One entry per CDR3 protein results from TCRdb running MiXCR on the multiplex PCR reads. The sample lists over 300,000 distinct CDR3 sequences, 15% occurring once. The specimen comprised peripheral blood mononuclear cells (PBMCs), sampled at new diagnosis, from a patient treated with antithyroid drugs. The source of these receptors is a female donor with Graves disease.

The chain carries TRBV15 and TRBJ1-5; D remains ambiguous. From germline, CDR1 is LNHNV and CDR2 YYDKDF (reference sequence). The CDR3 consists of 15 residues. With 6 bases removed from V and 2 bases from J, the gap between germline ends came to 14 bases. DNA for the CDR3: TGTGCCACCAGGGCCTTTCAACGGGGCAATCAGCCCCAGCATTTT. Translation gives CATRAFQRGNQPQHF.

The sample holds many counts of this clonotype. The CDR3 DNA follows: TGTGCCAGCAGCGGGTGGGAGGGAATCGGCTACACCTTC. Its protein is CASSGWEGIGYTF. The gene calls are TRBV6-1 and TRBJ1-2; D unresolved. The CDR3 runs 13 residues. Germline CDR1 is MNHNS and CDR2 is SASEGT. V was clipped by 6 bases and J by 8 bases, with 16 bases between them.

CDR3 in amino acids: CASTDGGTLHDGYTF. The CDR3, as DNA: TGTGCCAGCACCGACGGTGGGACACTTCACGATGGCTACACCTTC. J is TRBJ1-2 and V is TRBV27, with D possibly matching TRBD1 (6 bases). V was pared by 7 bases and J by 6 bases, with 21 bases between. CDR3 length equals 15 residues. Germline CDR1 is MNHEY and CDR2 is SMNVEV (reference sequence).

The sample holds many counts of this clonotype. The chain carries TRBV20-1 and TRBJ2-7; TRBD1 agrees at 7 bases. CDR1 is DFQATT, CDR2 SNEGSKA, per germline (reference sequence). This CDR3 region has 13 residues. Trimming cost V 6 bases and J 0 bases; bases outside gene matches: 5. The CDR3 loop is CSAPGQSSYEQYF. CDR3 nucleotide sequence: TGCAGTGCCCCGGGACAGTCCTCCTACGAGCAGTACTTC.

The chain couples TRBV6-2 or TRBV6-3 to TRBJ2-1; TRBD2 might be the D (5 bases). Germline V gene lookup returns CDR1 MNHEY and CDR2 SVGEGT. The germline V and J ends were trimmed by 5 bases and 8 bases, with 25 bases remaining between them. The CDR3 sequence is 17 residues long. CDR3 DNA: TGTGCCAGCAGTCTAACCTACACTAGTTCCCCAATCTATGAGCAGTTCTTC. Its protein product is CASSLTYTSSPIYEQFF.

The rearrangement uses TRBV3-1 and TRBJ2-2; possibly TRBD2 for D (5 bases). The germline V and J ends were trimmed by 8 bases and 2 bases, with 15 bases remaining between them. This CDR3 spans 15 amino acids. The germline V gene has CDR1 LGHDT and CDR2 YNNKEL (reference sequence). The CDR3 is CASSPRGHNTGELFF. DNA of the CDR3: TGTGCCAGCTCCCCCAGAGGGCATAACACCGGGGAGCTGTTTTTT.

This clonotype occurred many times. The J gene is TRBJ1-1, the V gene TRBV9; the match to TRBD1 covers 7 bases. V dropped 0 bases and J dropped 5; count of bases not matched to a gene: 7. Germline V gene sequence: CDR1 SGDLS, CDR2 YYNGEE. This CDR3 has 15 residues. The CDR3 loop reads CASSVGGAGGTEAFF. The DNA for the CDR3 is TGTGCCAGCAGCGTAGGGGGCGCAGGGGGAACTGAAGCTTTCTTT.

The CDR3 spells CATSQGAGGGTDTQYF. The CDR3 DNA reads as TGTGCCACCTCTCAAGGGGCGGGGGGAGGCACAGATACGCAGTATTTT. The chain combines TRBV24-1 with TRBJ2-3; 8 bases agree with TRBD2. V was pared by 9 bases and J by 1 base, with 11 bases of the junction left unmatched. The CDR3 covers 16 residues. CDR1 is KGHDR and CDR2 is SFDVKD in the germline V gene.

Ten or more counts support this clonotype. V is TRBV2 and J is TRBJ1-6, with TRBD1 as a possible D gene (6 bases). This CDR3 has 13 amino acids. Trimming removed 3 bases from V and 7 bases from J, with 7 bases in between. Germline values: CDR1 SNHLY, CDR2 FYNNEI. This chain's CDR3 is CASSEGQNSPLHF. The CDR3 bases are TGTGCCAGCAGTGAGGGACAAAATTCACCCCTCCACTTT.

This clonotype was counted many times. The V gene is TRBV7-2, the J gene TRBJ2-1; D perhaps matches TRBD1 (5 bases). CDR3 length: 17 residues. Trimming left V 4 bases short and J 5 bases short, with 21 bases between. Germline assignment: CDR1 SGHTA and CDR2 FQGNSA. The CDR3 nucleotides are TGTGCCAGCAGCTCCGGACAACCGGCTGCGAAAGACAATGAGCAGTTCTTC. This codes for CASSSGQPAAKDNEQFF.

This clonotype was seen repeatedly, ten times or more. The rearrangement joins TRBV11-2 to TRBJ2-7; a possible D gene is TRBD1 (6 bases). Germline-derived CDR1 and CDR2 are SGHAT and FQNNGV. V was clipped by 4 bases and J by 9 bases, with 16 bases between them. The CDR3 sequence is 13 residues long. CDR3 DNA: TGTGCCAGCAGCTCCGGATCTATAGGGGGGCAGTACTTC. The encoded protein is CASSSGSIGGQYF.

This clonotype came up many times. This sequence joins TRBV7-9 and TRBJ2-1; maybe TRBD2 (6 bases). Trimming left V 5 bases short and J 1 base short, with 18 bases between. The CDR3 length is 17 residues. CDR1 and CDR2 (germline): SEHNR, FQNEAQ (reference sequence). CDR3 sequence: CASSPRKRDWSYNEQFF. The CDR3 nucleotides are TGTGCCAGCAGCCCGCGCAAACGGGACTGGTCCTACAATGAGCAGTTCTTC.

This clonotype was detected only a few times. The chain is built from TRBV12-3 or TRBV12-4 and TRBJ2-1, with D tentatively TRBD1 or TRBD2 (6 bases each). Trimming took off 5 bases at V and 9 bases at J, with 17 bases between the two ends. The CDR3 totals 14 residues. CDR3 DNA sequence: TGTGCCAGCAGTCCCGGGACGGGGGCGGGTGAGCAGTTCTTC. It is translated as CASSPGTGAGEQFF.

The V call is TRBV12-3 or TRBV12-4, the J call TRBJ2-2, with no clear D. V lost 2 bases to trimming and J lost 3 bases, with 13 bases between them. The CDR3 extends over 16 amino acids. The CDR3 here is CASSLITMFDTGELFF. CDR3 bases: TGTGCCAGCAGTTTAATAACTATGTTCGACACCGGGGAGCTGTTTTTT.